These 19 T cell receptor beta chains share one sample of origin, sequenced in a study of T cells and Merkel cell carcinoma outcomes. Produced via immunoSEQ multiplex PCR; TCRdb's table is partial and in-frame only. Found here are about 15,000 clones, roughly 76% of them singletons; the top ten hold approximately 8.1%. Sequencing was carried out using tumor tissue from Merkel cell carcinoma. The receptors come from a human donor with Merkel cell carcinoma.

This clone has a single count. The chain links TRBV2 to TRBJ1-2; perhaps TRBD1 as D (5 bases). Germline assignment: CDR1 SNHLY and CDR2 FYNNEI. The CDR3 loop spans 16 amino acids. Trimming stripped 3 bases from V and 4 bases from J, with 18 bases between. CDR3 amino acids: CASSDQIGVVGYGYTF. The CDR3 coding sequence is TGTGCCAGCAGTGACCAGATAGGGGTTGTGGGCTATGGCTACACCTTC.

The gene calls are TRBV27 and TRBJ1-2; possible D gene TRBD1, 5 bases. CDR1 is MNHEY and CDR2 is SMNVEV in the germline V gene (reference sequence). Trimming stripped 2 bases from V and 12 bases from J, with 16 bases between. The CDR3 is 13 residues long. CDR3 in amino acids: CASSLRGTAFHTF. The CDR3, as DNA: TGTGCCAGCAGTTTACGGGGGACGGCTTTCCACACCTTC.

With respect to this clone: The junction departs from germline at one end; a sequencing error may be responsible. V gene TRBV5-1 combines with J gene TRBJ1-4; D gene ambiguous. Germline V gene sequence: CDR1 SGHRS, CDR2 YFSETQ. The CDR3 is made up of 13 amino acids. DNA for the CDR3: TGCGCCAGCAGCTTGAGGGCGGGTGAAAAACGGTTTTTT. Its protein product is CASSLRAGEKRFF.

This clone was counted a few times. V and J are TRBV12-2 and TRBJ2-7; TRBD1 is the table's D call, not checked against the DNA. TRBV12-2 is labeled a pseudogene. The CDR3 extends over 16 amino acids. CDR3 sequence: CASRVVPQGKRYEQYF. The CDR3 coding sequence is TGTGCAAGTCGCGTCGTCCCACAGGGGAAGCGCTACGAGCAGTACTTC.

The chain has TRBV19 and TRBJ2-4; no definite D call. Trimming took 1 base from V and 8 from J, leaving 6 bases between them. The CDR3 contains 12 residues. CDR1 is LNHDA and CDR2 is SQIVND in the germline V gene (reference sequence). Here the CDR3 DNA reads TGTGCCAGTAGTATAGGTCCGGACATTCAGTACTTC. It is translated as CASSIGPDIQYF. Full variable domain (remainder filled in from reference TRBV19 and TRBJ2-4): DGGITQSPKYLFRKEGQNVTLSCEQNLNHDAMYWYRQDPGQGLRLIYYSQIVNDFQKGDIAEGYSVSREKKESFPLTVTSAQKNPTAFYLCASSIGPDIQYFGAGTRLSVL.

V and J are TRBV11-2 and TRBJ2-1; 15 nucleotides agree with TRBD2. The CDR3 has 16 amino acids. J lost 12 bases, V lost 5 bases, and 11 bases had no gene match. Germline V gene lookup returns CDR1 SGHAT and CDR2 FQNNGV. The chain's CDR3 is CASSLTQGTSGRSQFF. The DNA for the CDR3 is TGTGCCAGCAGCCTAACCCAGGGGACTAGCGGGAGGTCGCAGTTCTTC.

J is TRBJ2-1 and V is TRBV7-3; D is unresolved. The CDR3 is made up of 13 amino acids. The germline V gene encodes CDR1 SGHTA and CDR2 FQGTGA. Deletions cut 4 bases from V and 7 bases from J, with 11 bases between. The CDR3 here is CASSSPLRNEQFF. The CDR3 DNA reads TGTGCCAGCAGCTCCCCTCTAAGGAATGAGCAGTTCTTC. Supplemented by reference TRBV7-3 and TRBJ2-1, the full variable domain reads GAGVSQTPSNKVTEKGKYVELRCDPISGHTALYWYRQSLGQGPEFLIYFQGTGAADDSGLPNDRFFAVRPEGSVSTLKIQRTERGDSAVYLCASSSPLRNEQFFGPGTRLTVL.

The rearrangement joins TRBV5-4 to TRBJ2-5; TRBD1 aligns across 8 bases. Germline CDR1 SGHNT, CDR2 YYREEE (reference sequence). Trimming cost V 2 bases and J 3 bases; bases outside gene matches: 0. CDR3 length: 13 amino acids. The CDR3: CASSLQGEETQYF. CDR3 nucleotides: TGTGCCAGCAGCTTACAGGGGGAAGAGACCCAGTACTTC.

DNA for the CDR3: TGTGCCAGCAGCCGGACTAGCGGGGGCAACGAGCAGTACTTC. Residues: CASSRTSGGNEQYF. The chain links TRBV7-6 to TRBJ2-7, with 13 nucleotides matching TRBD2. The V gene's germline CDR1 is SGHVS and CDR2 FNYEAQ. This CDR3 region has 14 residues. The J segment lost 5 bases and the V segment lost 5 bases, leaving 3 bases of the junction unmatched.

This chain connects TRBV4-2 to TRBJ2-5; the D gene is possibly TRBD1 (6 bases). CDR3 size: 18 residues. Germline lookup yields CDR1 LGHNA and CDR2 YNFKEQ. V gave up 0 bases and J gave up 0 bases, with 17 bases separating them. The CDR3 sequence: CASSQEGTGIDYQETQYF. The CDR3, as DNA: TGTGCCAGCAGCCAAGAGGGTACAGGGATAGATTACCAAGAGACCCAGTACTTC.

V is TRBV5-1 and J is TRBJ2-3; no clear D gene. Trimming stripped 3 bases from V and 2 bases from J, with 10 bases between. Germline CDR1 reads SGHRS; CDR2 reads YFSETQ. The CDR3 extends over 14 amino acids. CDR3: CASSYLGSTDTQYF. CDR3 sequence (DNA): TGCGCCAGCAGCTATCTGGGGTCCACAGATACGCAGTATTTT. Drawing the rest from reference TRBV5-1 and TRBJ2-3, the complete variable domain is KAGVTQTPRYLIKTRGQQVTLSCSPISGHRSVSWYQQTPGQGLQFLFEYFSETQRNKGNFPGRFSGRQFSNSRSEMNVSTLELGDSALYLCASSYLGSTDTQYFGPGTRLTVL.

The chain links TRBV7-3 to TRBJ2-1; 8 bases agree with TRBD1. V was clipped by 5 bases and J by 6 bases; unmatched bases: 6. Germline assignment: CDR1 SGHTA and CDR2 FQGTGA. The CDR3 runs 14 residues. CDR3 residues: CASSLGQGFNEQFF. For the CDR3, the DNA is TGTGCCAGCAGCCTCGGACAGGGTTTCAATGAGCAGTTCTTC.

The J gene is TRBJ1-5, the V gene TRBV7-9, with 7 bases lining up with TRBD1. This CDR3 contains 13 residues. Unmatched junction bases numbered 3, after V lost 5 bases and J lost 5 bases. In germline, CDR1 is SEHNR, CDR2 FQNEAQ (reference sequence). The CDR3 DNA is TGTGCCAGCAGCGCTCAGGGGGATCAGCCCCAGCATTTT. Its protein product is CASSAQGDQPQHF. The variable domain in full, completed from reference TRBV7-9 and TRBJ1-5, reads DTGVSQNPRHKITKRGQNVTFRCDPISEHNRLYWYRQTLGQGPEFLTYFQNEAQLEKSRLLSDRFSAERPKGSFSTLEIQRTEQGDSAMYLCASSAQGDQPQHFGDGTRLSIL.

This clone has a handful of counts. The chain is built from TRBV9 and TRBJ2-3; D may be TRBD1 (5 bases). V lost 0 bases, J lost 6 bases, and 11 bases lay in between. The germline V gene has CDR1 SGDLS and CDR2 YYNGEE. The CDR3 covers 14 residues. The CDR3 region is CASSVAQGGDTQYF. CDR3 bases: TGTGCCAGCAGCGTAGCTCAGGGTGGGGATACGCAGTATTTT. The whole variable domain, filled in from reference TRBV9 and TRBJ2-3, reads DSGVTQTPKHLITATGQRVTLRCSPRSGDLSVYWYQQSLDQGLQFLIQYYNGEERAKGNILERFSAQQFPDLHSELNLSSLELGDSALYFCASSVAQGGDTQYFGPGTRLTVL.

The rearrangement links TRBV5-6 to TRBJ2-1; D not resolved. Trimming left V 1 base short and J 2 bases short, with 4 bases between. The length of the CDR3 is 13 residues. The germline gives CDR1 SGHDT, CDR2 YYEEEE. The CDR3 loop is CASSLRTYNEQFF. The CDR3 DNA reads TGTGCCAGCAGCTTGAGGACCTACAATGAGCAGTTCTTC.

This clone was seen just once. The chain recombines TRBV7-2 with TRBJ1-1, with D possibly being TRBD1 (5 bases). The V end was cut by 2 bases, the J end by 1 base, with 11 bases between. Germline assignment: CDR1 SGHTA and CDR2 FQGNSA. The CDR3 sequence is 15 residues long. CDR3 sequence: CASSLWGSWNTEAFF. The DNA for the CDR3 is TGTGCCAGCAGCTTATGGGGGAGTTGGAACACTGAAGCTTTCTTT.

The V and J genes are TRBV9 and TRBJ1-1, with TRBD1 as a possible D gene (6 bases). Between the trimmed V and J ends, which lost 0 bases and 5 bases, there was a span of 17 bases. Germline V gene lookup returns CDR1 SGDLS and CDR2 YYNGEE. The CDR3 spans 16 residues. CDR3 amino acids: CASSVGLGKGETEAFF. CDR3 in DNA: TGTGCCAGCAGCGTAGGACTGGGAAAGGGGGAGACTGAAGCTTTCTTT.

The rearrangement joins TRBV5-1 to TRBJ2-7; 8 bases match TRBD2. V shed 0 bases, J shed 3 bases, and the junction held 8 bases outside the gene matches. The CDR3 spans 16 residues. The V gene's germline CDR1 is SGHRS and CDR2 YFSETQ. CDR3 DNA sequence: TGCGCCAGCAGCTTGGAAGCGGTCGGGACTAGCTACGAGCAGTACTTC. Protein product: CASSLEAVGTSYEQYF.

CDR3 DNA sequence: TGTGCCAGCAGTTTAACGGGGGTCGGGGAGACCCAGTACTTC. Its translation: CASSLTGVGETQYF. The gene calls are TRBV6-5 and TRBJ2-5; possible D gene TRBD2, 6 bases. Trimming removed 4 bases at V and 5 bases at J, with 14 bases between. The CDR3 has 14 residues. Germline CDR1 reads MNHEY; CDR2 reads SVGAGI.